This TCR beta chain stems from a study of blood T cell repertoires in COVID-19. About the study: Both acute and convalescent COVID-19 samples were obtained from the United States, Italy and Spain. T cells, B-cell-depleted T cells, or PBMCs provided the cDNA or gDNA that served as material.

Seattle patient enrollment occurred during active infection, with longitudinal follow-up thereafter. The CDR3 is 16 amino acids. Per the germline V gene, CDR1 is LNHDA and CDR2 is SQIVND (reference sequence). Trimming cost V 5 bases and J 3 bases, with 16 bases left between them. In the original processing: Reference gene primer amplification gave estimated nucleated cell counts. Data came from immunoSEQ multiplex PCR; TCRdb stores just in-frame clones and leaves some out. The V and J calls and clone size are taken from that table; D and trimming were inferred from the DNA. The sample carries roughly 230,000 clones, 90% recorded once.

The chain has TRBV19 and TRBJ1-4; D remains unclear. The source is a woman aged 60-70 years with COVID-19, enrolled during active disease. Sequenced input: peripheral blood. CDR3 in DNA: TGTGCCAGTAGTGGAGGCCTCGTTAGGGCTAATGAAAAACTGTTTTTT. Protein sequence: CASSGGLVRANEKLFF.